The rows below give T cell receptor beta chains drawn from one sample of a study of vaccination effects on CD4 cells after COVID-19. Repertoires were generated with immunoSEQ multiplex PCR, while TCRdb's copy carries only in-frame clones and drops some. The repertoire holds under 55,000 clones, approximately 72% seen once, with 29% in the top ten. Their antigens remain unidentified. Sequenced here: CD4+ T cells from PBMCs cultured with a peptide pool, sampled before COVID-19 vaccination. The receptors stem from a human donor who had a prior SARS-CoV-2 infection. Both conserved end residues are part of each CDR3. Fields, in order: D gene, J gene, clone size, V gene, CDR3 protein, CDR3 DNA. D genes are given only for firm matches. Only some rows state a clone size, as once, few, many or a class for expanded clones.

TRBD2 TRBJ2-1 NA TRBV4-2 CASSQGSSGGGEQFF TGTGCCAGCAGCCAAGGTTCCAGCGGGGGCGGTGAGCAGTTCTTC
NA TRBJ2-7 once TRBV5-1 CASSLDGVGEQYF TGCGCCAGCAGCTTGGATGGGGTGGGGGAGCAGTACTTC
NA TRBJ1-2 NA TRBV5-1 CASSLGRLGYGYTF TGCGCCAGCAGCTTGGGCCGTCTGGGCTATGGCTACACCTTC
NA TRBJ2-2 few TRBV24-1 CATSDPDTFTGELFF TGTGCCACCAGTGATCCGGACACTTTCACCGGGGAGCTGTTTTTT
TRBD1 TRBJ2-7 NA TRBV2 CASNGQGSYEQYF TGTGCCAGCAACGGACAGGGATCCTACGAGCAGTACTTC
TRBD1 TRBJ2-7 NA TRBV9 CASSVGQEYYEQYF TGTGCCAGCAGCGTTGGACAGGAGTATTACGAGCAGTACTTC
NA TRBJ1-1 NA TRBV24-1 CATSDSGLNTEAFF TGTGCCACCAGTGACTCGGGCCTGAACACTGAAGCTTTCTTT
NA TRBJ2-1 NA TRBV5-1 CASSLSGNSYNEQFF TGCGCCAGCAGCTTATCAGGCAACTCCTACAATGAGCAGTTCTTC
NA TRBJ1-1 NA TRBV6-2/TRBV6-3 CASSYTYLAKGGNTEAFF TGTGCCAGCAGTTACACCTACCTCGCGAAGGGGGGGAACACTGAAGCTTTCTTT
TRBD1 TRBJ1-2 NA TRBV5-1 CASSIGQGIPYGYTF TGCGCCAGCAGCATTGGACAGGGGATCCCCTATGGCTACACCTTC
TRBD1 TRBJ1-5 NA TRBV7-8 CASSSRQGSNQPQHF TGTGCCAGCAGCTCAAGACAGGGGAGCAATCAGCCCCAGCATTTT
NA TRBJ2-5 NA TRBV10-3 CAISESSPILQETQYF TGTGCCATCAGTGAGTCCAGCCCGATACTCCAAGAGACCCAGTACTTC
TRBD2 TRBJ2-3 NA TRBV4-2 CASSPHSGSTDTQYF TGTGCCAGCAGCCCCCATAGCGGGAGCACAGATACGCAGTATTTT
TRBD2 TRBJ2-3 NA TRBV15 CATAWIAGGTDTQYF TGTGCCACCGCTTGGATAGCGGGGGGCACAGATACGCAGTATTTT
TRBD2 TRBJ2-5 NA TRBV14 CASSQLSGLAEQETQYF TGTGCCAGCAGCCAATTAAGCGGACTAGCGGAACAAGAGACCCAGTACTTC
TRBD2 TRBJ2-2 NA TRBV4-3 CASSQTGLQNTGELFF TGCGCCAGCAGCCAAACGGGACTACAAAACACCGGGGAGCTGTTTTTT
NA TRBJ1-5 NA TRBV16 CASSQSSSNQPQHF TGTGCCAGCAGCCAATCCTCGAGCAATCAGCCCCAGCATTTT
NA TRBJ1-3 NA TRBV14 CASRPSGSSGNTIYF TGTGCCAGCAGACCCAGCGGAAGCTCTGGAAACACCATATATTTT
NA TRBJ2-1 NA TRBV11-2 CASSLWNEQFF TGTGCCAGCAGCCTTTGGAATGAGCAGTTCTTC
NA TRBJ2-3 NA TRBV9 CASSASGTNTDTQYF TGTGCCAGCAGCGCGTCCGGGACAAACACAGATACGCAGTATTTT
NA TRBJ2-7 NA TRBV23-1 CASSTDSYEQYF TGCGCCAGCAGCACAGACTCCTACGAGCAGTACTTC
NA TRBJ1-1 few TRBV4-1 CASSQEFGQTEAFF TGCGCCAGCAGCCAAGAATTTGGACAGACTGAAGCTTTCTTT
TRBD2 TRBJ2-4 NA TRBV25-1 CASSAGEGNIQYF TGTGCCAGCAGTGCCGGGGAGGGCAACATTCAGTACTTC
NA TRBJ2-7 NA TRBV24-1 CATSDRFEQYF TGTGCCACCAGTGATCGGTTCGAGCAGTACTTC
NA TRBJ2-2 NA TRBV7-6 CASSLMGGVQGELFF TGTGCCAGCAGCTTGATGGGCGGGGTCCAGGGGGAGCTGTTTTTT
TRBD2 TRBJ2-3 NA TRBV11-2 CASSWGLAGDSTDTQYF TGTGCCAGCAGCTGGGGACTAGCGGGGGATAGCACAGATACGCAGTATTTT
TRBD1 TRBJ1-2 NA TRBV2 CASSALRGPGYTF TGTGCCAGCAGTGCGTTGAGGGGGCCTGGCTACACCTTC